The 20 T cell receptor beta chains below all came from one sample that was sequenced in a study of blood T cell repertoires in COVID-19. Data came from immunoSEQ multiplex PCR; TCRdb stores just in-frame clones and leaves some out. The data contain 48,000 or so clones, more than 75% of them singletons. Sequences were obtained from peripheral blood. The receptors originated from an older woman with acute or convalescent COVID-19.

The rearrangement joins TRBV9 to TRBJ1-1, with D hard to call. The V and J ends lost 0 bases and 5 bases respectively, with 11 bases between them. This CDR3 spans 14 amino acids. The V gene's germline CDR1 is SGDLS and CDR2 YYNGEE. The CDR3 loop is CASSVEPRSTEAFF. For the CDR3, the DNA is TGTGCCAGCAGCGTAGAGCCTCGCTCGACTGAAGCTTTCTTT.

This clone was detected only a few times. V and J are TRBV10-3 and TRBJ2-2, with 9 nucleotides matching TRBD1. The CDR3 has 13 amino acids. The germline V gene encodes CDR1 ENHRY and CDR2 SYGVKD. The J segment lost 2 bases and the V segment lost 9 bases, leaving 1 base of the junction unmatched. The CDR3 here is CAMGQGNTGELFF. The CDR3 DNA reads TGTGCCATGGGACAGGGTAACACCGGGGAGCTGTTTTTT.

The chain combines TRBV6-5 with TRBJ2-7, with a weak D call TRBD2 (7 bases). Germline V gene sequence: CDR1 MNHEY, CDR2 SVGAGI. Trimming stripped 0 bases from V and 3 bases from J, with 15 bases between. The CDR3 runs to 16 residues. CDR3 residues: CASSYSRGAKIYEQYF. DNA for the CDR3: TGTGCCAGCAGTTACTCCCGGGGGGCAAAGATCTACGAGCAGTACTTC.

This clone appeared a few times. This chain connects TRBV3-1 (or the pseudogene TRBV3-2) to TRBJ2-5; D perhaps matches TRBD1 (6 bases). Deletions cut 0 bases from V and 5 bases from J, with 13 bases between. Looked up from germline, CDR1 is LGHDT and CDR2 is YNNKEL (reference sequence). The CDR3 extends over 15 amino acids. CDR3 in amino acids: CASSQDTTGRETQYF. The CDR3, as DNA: TGTGCCAGCAGCCAAGATACGACAGGTCGGGAGACCCAGTACTTC.

The chain has TRBV15 and TRBJ2-1; TRBD2 matches at 11 bases. Germline V gene data show CDR1 as LNHNV and CDR2 as YYDKDF (reference sequence). V was pared by 1 base and J by 2 bases, with 7 bases of the junction left unmatched. This CDR3 has 18 amino acids. The CDR3 region has the DNA TGTGCCACCAGCAGAGGACTAGCGGGATTGGGGGCCTACAATGAGCAGTTCTTC. Encoded protein: CATSRGLAGLGAYNEQFF.

The J gene is TRBJ1-2, the V gene TRBV4-2; tentatively, D is TRBD1 (5 bases). The CDR3 extends over 15 amino acids. CDR1 LGHNA and CDR2 YNFKEQ come from the germline V gene. Trimming removed 0 bases from V and 3 bases from J, with 11 bases in between. CDR3 nucleotide sequence: TGTGCCAGCAGCCAAGATTTGGGGGACTACTATGGCTACACCTTC. This translates into CASSQDLGDYYGYTF.

The rearrangement uses TRBV11-2 and TRBJ2-5, with D perhaps TRBD1 (5 bases). Trimming removed 0 bases at V and 13 bases at J, with 15 bases between. Looked up from germline, CDR1 is SGHAT and CDR2 is FQNNGV. This CDR3 comprises 13 residues. The CDR3 DNA reads TGTGCCAGCAGCTTAGACGTCCAGGGTCAAGTGTACTTC. Amino acids: CASSLDVQGQVYF.

The chain is built from TRBV29-1 and TRBJ2-1, with D perhaps matching TRBD2 (5 bases). In germline, CDR1 is SQVTM, CDR2 ANQGSEA. This CDR3 contains 13 residues. Trimming left V 7 bases short and J 5 bases short, with 15 bases between. CDR3 coding DNA: TGCAGCGCCGAGGGCCCCGGGGACAATGAGCAGTTCTTC. Its protein product is CSAEGPGDNEQFF.

This chain links TRBV5-1 with TRBJ2-5, with 9 positions matching TRBD1. The CDR3 extends over 16 amino acids. Unmatched junction bases numbered 11, after V lost 4 bases and J lost 4 bases. Germline assignment: CDR1 SGHRS and CDR2 YFSETQ. CDR3 bases: TGCGCCAGCAGCGGACTCAAGGGACAGGGTCTAGAGACCCAGTACTTC. It codes for CASSGLKGQGLETQYF.

This chain links TRBV7-2 with TRBJ1-2, with D possibly TRBD1 on 5 matching bases. V was trimmed by 1 base and J by 0 bases, leaving 9 bases between them. CDR3 length: 15 residues. The germline CDR1 and CDR2 sequences are SGHTA and FQGNSA. The CDR3 sequence is CASSLVRGTNYGYTF. The CDR3 DNA is TGTGCCAGCAGCTTAGTTCGGGGGACTAACTATGGCTACACCTTC.

This sequence joins TRBV6-6 and TRBJ2-1, with 7 positions matching TRBD2. This CDR3 is built from 14 residues. Germline CDR1 and CDR2: MNHNY and SVGAGI (reference sequence). Trimming at V came to 8 bases and at J to 4 bases, leaving 8 bases not matched to a gene. CDR3 amino acids: CASGGGLNYNEQFF. Here the CDR3 DNA reads TGTGCCAGCGGGGGGGGACTGAATTACAATGAGCAGTTCTTC.

The chain joins TRBV5-4 to TRBJ1-1, with D possibly matching TRBD1 (6 bases). Germline V gene data show CDR1 as SGHNT and CDR2 as YYREEE (reference sequence). Trimming stripped 2 bases from V and 6 bases from J, with 11 bases between. There are 13 residues in the CDR3. This CDR3 reads CASSFAQGPEAFF. For the CDR3, the DNA is TGTGCCAGCAGCTTTGCACAGGGACCTGAAGCTTTCTTT.

This sequence joins TRBV5-1 and TRBJ1-4; the D gene is possibly TRBD1 (5 bases). CDR1 and CDR2 (germline): SGHRS, YFSETQ. V was shortened by 3 bases and J by 8 bases, with 14 bases between the two germline ends. This CDR3 region has 14 residues. This CDR3 reads CASSSGTRTEKLFF. CDR3 coding DNA: TGCGCCAGCAGCTCCGGGACTAGGACCGAAAAACTGTTTTTT.

This sequence joins TRBV10-3 and TRBJ1-5, with 7 bases aligning to TRBD1. The CDR3 length is 14 residues. The V gene end was trimmed by 5 bases and the J gene end by 3 bases; junction bases not matched to a gene: 4. CDR1 is ENHRY and CDR2 is SYGVKD in the germline V gene. CDR3 sequence reads: CAISRDRLNQPQHF. The CDR3 DNA sequence: TGTGCCATCAGTCGGGACAGACTCAATCAGCCCCAGCATTTT.

This clone has only one observation. The chain carries TRBV28 and TRBJ2-1; TRBD1 matches at 9 bases. This CDR3 is 13 amino acids long. Germline CDR1 and CDR2: MDHEN and SYDVKM. CDR3 amino acids: CASGTGNQYEQFF. CDR3 coding DNA: TGTGCGAGCGGGACAGGGAACCAATACGAGCAGTTCTTC.

The chain has TRBV29-1 and TRBJ1-1; 8 nucleotides match TRBD1. The CDR3 covers 14 residues. V shed 6 bases and J 5 bases; nucleotides not matched to a gene: 11. Germline CDR1 SQVTM, CDR2 ANQGSEA. CDR3 coding DNA: TGCAGCGTACAAGAATACAGGGGGGGTACTGAAGCTTTCTTT. Its translation is CSVQEYRGGTEAFF.

The chain employs TRBV5-1 and TRBJ1-4; D is unclear. The V end was cut by 4 bases, the J end by 7 bases, with 11 bases between. This CDR3 has 13 amino acids. Germline values: CDR1 SGHRS, CDR2 YFSETQ. As DNA, the CDR3 is TGCGCCAGCAGCCCAGCAGGCAGTGAAAAACTGTTTTTT. It specifies CASSPAGSEKLFF.

The gene calls are TRBV21-1 and TRBJ2-3; TRBD2 is taken as the D call from the table, unchecked against the DNA. TRBV21-1 is assigned pseudogene status. The length of the CDR3 is 17 residues. The CDR3 DNA reads as TGTGCCAGCAGCAAAGGACGAGGGACTAGCGGGATTGATACGCAGTATTTT. Its protein is CASSKGRGTSGIDTQYF.

This sequence joins TRBV21-1 and TRBJ1-1; TRBD1 is the table's D call and was not checked against the DNA. TRBV21-1 is an annotated pseudogene. The CDR3 runs 15 residues. The CDR3 bases are TGTGCCAGCAGCAAAGCGCCGACAGGGCGGACTGAAGCTTTCTTT. Translation: CASSKAPTGRTEAFF.

The chain combines TRBV6-6 with TRBJ2-7; 11 bases map to TRBD2. CDR1 is MNHNY, CDR2 SVGAGI, per germline (reference sequence). This CDR3 region has 16 residues. The J segment lost 1 base and the V segment lost 6 bases, leaving 8 bases of the junction unmatched. The CDR3 protein is CASRGPTSGDSYEQYF. In DNA, the CDR3 is TGTGCCAGCAGGGGACCGACTAGCGGGGATTCCTACGAGCAGTACTTC.